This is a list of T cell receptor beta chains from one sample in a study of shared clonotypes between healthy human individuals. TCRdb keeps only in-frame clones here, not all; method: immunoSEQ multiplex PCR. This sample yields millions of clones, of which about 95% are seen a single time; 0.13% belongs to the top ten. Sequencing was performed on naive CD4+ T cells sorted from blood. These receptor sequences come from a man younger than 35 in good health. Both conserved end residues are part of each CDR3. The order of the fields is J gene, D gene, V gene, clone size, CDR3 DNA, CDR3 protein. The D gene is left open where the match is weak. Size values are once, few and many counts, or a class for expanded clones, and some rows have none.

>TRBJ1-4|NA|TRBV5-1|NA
TGCGCCAGCAGCCTTGCAGGGAGCCAAAATGAAAAACTGTTTTTT
CASSLAGSQNEKLFF
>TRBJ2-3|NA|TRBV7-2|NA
TGTGCCAGCAGTTTCCAATCGGATAGCTTCGATACGCAGTATTTT
CASSFQSDSFDTQYF
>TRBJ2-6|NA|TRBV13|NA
TGTGCCAGCAGTTCCTTCTCTGGGGCCAACGTCCTGACTTTC
CASSSFSGANVLTF
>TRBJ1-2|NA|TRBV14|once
TGTGCCAGCAGCCAAGATACCGGGGGGCGCAGGTTTGGCTACACCTTC
CASSQDTGGRRFGYTF
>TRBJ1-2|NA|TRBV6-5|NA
TGTGCCAGCAGTTACTCGACAGAGCTTTTTGGCTACACCTTC
CASSYSTELFGYTF
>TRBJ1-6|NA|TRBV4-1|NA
TGCGCCAGCAGCCAGGAGGGCGTGACAGGAACGACACCCCTCCACTTT
CASSQEGVTGTTPLHF
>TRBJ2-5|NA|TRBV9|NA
TGTGCCAGCAGCATCGTAGGTGAGGAGACCCAGTACTTC
CASSIVGEETQYF
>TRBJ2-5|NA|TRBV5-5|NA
TGTGCCAGCAGCTTAGCCCTCTCTCAAGAGACCCAGTACTTC
CASSLALSQETQYF
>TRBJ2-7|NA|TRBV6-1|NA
TGTGCCAGCAAAGCAGGATACTACGAGCAGTACTTC
CASKAGYYEQYF
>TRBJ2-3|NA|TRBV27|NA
TGTGCCAGCAGTTACCGAGATACGCAGTATTTT
CASSYRDTQYF
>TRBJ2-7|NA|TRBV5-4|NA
TGTGCCAGCAGCTCAGCGGTGACCCGGAGCTCCTACGAGCAGTACTTC
CASSSAVTRSSYEQYF
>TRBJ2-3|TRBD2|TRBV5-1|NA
TGCGCCAGCAGCTTGGCCTCGCGAAGCGGGAGCGGCCGCACAGATACGCAGTATTTT
CASSLASRSGSGRTDTQYF
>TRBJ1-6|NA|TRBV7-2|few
TGTGCCAGCAGCTTAGTAGGGGGTAATTCACCCCTCCACTTT
CASSLVGGNSPLHF
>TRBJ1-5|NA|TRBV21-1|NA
TGTGCCCCAGGGGAGGGGCCCCGCAATCAGCCCCAGCATTTT
CAPGEGPRNQPQHF
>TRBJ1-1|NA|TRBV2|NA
TGTGCCAGCACCCTACTGACAGTGAACACTGAAGCTTTCTTT
CASTLLTVNTEAFF
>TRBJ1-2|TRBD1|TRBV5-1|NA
TGCGCCAGCAGCTTAGGACAGGGGCGCATCGATGGCTACACCTTC
CASSLGQGRIDGYTF
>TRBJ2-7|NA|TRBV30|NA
TGTGCCTGGGAGCCCTTTACAGGGTCCCACGAGCAGTACTTC
CAWEPFTGSHEQYF
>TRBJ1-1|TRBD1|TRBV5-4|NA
TGTGCCAGCAGCTCGAAGGGACAGATGAACACTGAAGCTTTCTTT
CASSSKGQMNTEAFF
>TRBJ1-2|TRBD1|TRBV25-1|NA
TGTGCCAGCAGCCCGCTCGACAGGGGGCAGGGCTACACCTTC
CASSPLDRGQGYTF
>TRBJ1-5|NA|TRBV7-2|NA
TGTGCCAGCAGCTTAGCGTTGGCACGTCATAGCGATCAGCCCCAGCATTTT
CASSLALARHSDQPQHF
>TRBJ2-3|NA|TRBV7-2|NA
TGTGCCAGCAGCTTAGCGTTCCCAGATACGCAGTATTTT
CASSLAFPDTQYF
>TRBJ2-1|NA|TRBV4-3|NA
TGCGCCAGCAGCCAAGTTCGTTCAGGGGGGAATGAGCAGTTCTTC
CASSQVRSGGNEQFF
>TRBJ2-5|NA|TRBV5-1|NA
TGCGCCAGCAGCTTGTCGGGCGTCCAAGAGACCCAGTACTTC
CASSLSGVQETQYF
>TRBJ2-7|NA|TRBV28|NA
TGTGCCAGCAGTTTGGGTCGGCAGGGATCCTACGAGCAGTACTTC
CASSLGRQGSYEQYF
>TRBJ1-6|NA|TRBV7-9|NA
TGTGCCAGCAGCCACGGACAGTTTTATAATTCACCCCTCCACTTT
CASSHGQFYNSPLHF
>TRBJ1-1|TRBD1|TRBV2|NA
TGTGCCAGCAGTGCGGGACAGGGGGACACTGAAGCTTTCTTT
CASSAGQGDTEAFF
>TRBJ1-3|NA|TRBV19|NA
TGTGCCACCGTCGACCGGGGAAACACCATATATTTT
CATVDRGNTIYF
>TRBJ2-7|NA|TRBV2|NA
TGTGCCAGCAGTGTCGGTCCCGGGGGCCGCTACGAGCAGTACTTC
CASSVGPGGRYEQYF
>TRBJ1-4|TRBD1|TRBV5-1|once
TGCGCCAGCAGCATCGACAGGGGGAATGAAAAACTGTTTTTT
CASSIDRGNEKLFF
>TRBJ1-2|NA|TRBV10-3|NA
TGTGCCATCAGTCCAGGGGAGAGAGGCTACACCTTC
CAISPGERGYTF
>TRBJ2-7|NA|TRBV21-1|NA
TGTGCCAGCAGCAAATCACAGCCTTTCTACGAGCAGTACTTC
CASSKSQPFYEQYF
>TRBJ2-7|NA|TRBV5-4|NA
TGTGCCAGCAGCTTGGGGGCGAACTACGAGCAGTACTTC
CASSLGANYEQYF
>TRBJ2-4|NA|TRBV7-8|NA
TGTGCCAGCAGCCGCGTAGGCCTAGCCAAAAACATTCAGTACTTC
CASSRVGLAKNIQYF
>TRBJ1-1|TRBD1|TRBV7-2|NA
TGTGCCAGCAGCTTAGGTTACAGGGGGGAGTACACTGAAGCTTTCTTT
CASSLGYRGEYTEAFF
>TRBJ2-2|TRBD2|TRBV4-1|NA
TGCGCCAGCAGCCCGGGACTAGCGGGGCGCACCGGGGAGCTGTTTTTT
CASSPGLAGRTGELFF
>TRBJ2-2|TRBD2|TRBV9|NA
TGTGCCAGCAGCGTAGCCCTAGGGACTAGCACCGGGGAGCTGTTTTTT
CASSVALGTSTGELFF
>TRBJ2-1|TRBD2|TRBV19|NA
TGTGCCAGTAAATTAACTAGCGACGGCTCCCCCTCCTACAATGAGCAGTTCTTC
CASKLTSDGSPSYNEQFF
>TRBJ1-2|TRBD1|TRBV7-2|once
TGTGCCAGCAGCTTAGTTAGGGGACAGGGATCCGGCTACACCTTC
CASSLVRGQGSGYTF
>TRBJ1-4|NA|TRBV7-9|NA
TGTGCCAGCAGCTTAGAAGCGGCGGTAACTAATGAAAAACTGTTTTTT
CASSLEAAVTNEKLFF
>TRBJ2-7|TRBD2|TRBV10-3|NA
TGTGCCATCAGTGACGGGACTACCAACTACGAGCAGTACTTC
CAISDGTTNYEQYF
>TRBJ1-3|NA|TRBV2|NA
TGTGCCAGCAGCGAAGGTTACGGTAGCTCTGGAAACACCATATATTTT
CASSEGYGSSGNTIYF
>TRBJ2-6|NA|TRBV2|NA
TGTGCCAGCACCCCACGACTGAACGTCCTGACTTTC
CASTPRLNVLTF
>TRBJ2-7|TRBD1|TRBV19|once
TGTGCCAGTAGTATGAGACAGGGGGCCTACGAGCAGTACTTC
CASSMRQGAYEQYF
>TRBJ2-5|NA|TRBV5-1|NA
TGCGCCAGCAGCTTGGACGGACTGTCCTCCCAAGAGACCCAGTACTTC
CASSLDGLSSQETQYF
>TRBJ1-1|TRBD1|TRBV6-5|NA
TGTGCCAGCAGCCCCACCCGACAGGGGAACACTGAAGCTTTCTTT
CASSPTRQGNTEAFF
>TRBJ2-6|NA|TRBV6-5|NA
TGTGCCAGCACCTCCCAGGGAGCCGGGGCCAACGTCCTGACTTTC
CASTSQGAGANVLTF